This T cell receptor beta chain was identified during a study of blood T cell repertoires in COVID-19. Study background: Samples representing acute and convalescent COVID-19 were sourced from the United States, Italy and Spain. T cells, B-cell-depleted T cells, or PBMCs provided the cDNA or gDNA that served as material.

The length of the CDR3 is 15 residues. Germline CDR1 reads SNHLY; CDR2 reads FYNNEI. J was trimmed by 5 bases and V by 6 bases; bases with no gene match: 3. Authors' data handling: From reference gene primer amplification, estimates of nucleated cell counts were derived. Clones were read by immunoSEQ multiplex PCR, and TCRdb kept only the in-frame ones, dropping some. The DNA was the basis for D and trimming; V, J and clone size are from that table. The data show around 45,000 clones, with about 86% seen just once and about a tenth held by the top ten. The sample taken for sequencing was peripheral blood. This TCR derives from a human donor in a cohort sampled during active COVID-19. This sequence joins TRBV2 and TRBJ2-5; 16 bases are a match to TRBD2. As DNA, the CDR3 is TGTGCCAGCAGCGGGACTAGCGGGGGGGCTGAGACCCAGTACTTC. It is translated as CASSGTSGGAETQYF.